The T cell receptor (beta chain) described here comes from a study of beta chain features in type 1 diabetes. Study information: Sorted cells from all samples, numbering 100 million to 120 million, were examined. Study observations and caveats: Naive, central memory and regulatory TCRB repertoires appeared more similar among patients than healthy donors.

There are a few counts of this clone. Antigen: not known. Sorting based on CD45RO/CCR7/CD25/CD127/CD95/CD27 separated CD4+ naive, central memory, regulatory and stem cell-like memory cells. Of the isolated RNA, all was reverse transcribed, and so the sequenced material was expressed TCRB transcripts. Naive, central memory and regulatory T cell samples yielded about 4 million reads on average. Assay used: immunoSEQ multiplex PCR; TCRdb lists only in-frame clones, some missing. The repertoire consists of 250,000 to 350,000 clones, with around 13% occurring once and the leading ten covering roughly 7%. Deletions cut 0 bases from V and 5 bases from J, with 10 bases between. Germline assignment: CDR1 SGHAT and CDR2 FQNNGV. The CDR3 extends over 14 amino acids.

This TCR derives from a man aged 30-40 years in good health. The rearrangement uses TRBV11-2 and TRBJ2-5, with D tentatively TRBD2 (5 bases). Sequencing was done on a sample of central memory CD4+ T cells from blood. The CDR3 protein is CASSLEGSGETQYF. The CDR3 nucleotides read TGTGCCAGCAGCTTAGAAGGATCGGGGGAGACCCAGTACTTC.